These T cell receptor beta chains were read from a single sample in a study of CD8 T cells in ankylosing spondylitis. MiXCR was run by TCRdb on the 5' RACE reads, yielding one entry per CDR3 protein. The sample shows 200,000 to 300,000 distinct CDR3 sequences, roughly 25% of them seen only once. Material for sequencing was blood, either unsorted or a sorted T cell fraction (not recorded which). The receptors were gathered from a male donor with ankylosing spondylitis or in good health (not recorded which). Each CDR3 is given with its conserved first and last residue. D genes are given only for firm matches. For some rows the clone size is stated as once, few or many, or as a class when expanded; others skip it.

d_call j_call clone_size v_call cdr3_nt cdr3_aa
TRBD1 TRBJ1-1 NA TRBV30 TGTGCCTGGAGTGTCGGAGGCCTTGGGACAGGGGGAACGAAGGGGCCCCCAGCTTTCTTT CAWSVGGLGTGGTKGPPAFF
TRBD2 TRBJ2-5 NA TRBV13 TGTGCCAGCAGCCCCTCCCGACTAGCGGGGGTGCTAGAAGAGACCCAGTACTTC CASSPSRLAGVLEETQYF
NA TRBJ1-5 few TRBV29-1 TGCAGCGTTGAAGATGATGGGTCAATGGCCCAGCATTTT CSVEDDGSMAQHF
TRBD1 TRBJ2-3 many TRBV7-8 TGTGCCAGCAGCCCCTCACTCGACAGGGTGGTGGATACGCAGTATTTT CASSPSLDRVVDTQYF
NA TRBJ1-2 NA TRBV6-2/TRBV6-3 TGTGCCAGCAGACCCCCACCGGACAGCTATGGCTACACCTTC CASRPPPDSYGYTF
NA TRBJ2-5 few TRBV29-1 TGCAGCGTTGGACGGAAATTGGGAGAGACCCAGTACTTC CSVGRKLGETQYF
NA TRBJ2-1 once TRBV2 TGTACCTTCAGTTCCCCCCTTTCCTTTAGCGGTTCAAACAATGAGCAGTTCTTC CTFSSPLSFSGSNNEQFF
TRBD2 TRBJ2-3 many TRBV10-3 TGTGCCATCAGTGCCCCCTTGAGCGGGGGCGTCACAGATACGCAGTATTTT CAISAPLSGGVTDTQYF
TRBD1 TRBJ1-5 NA TRBV20-1 TGCAGTGCGCGGACAGGGGCTAGCAATCAGCCCCAGCATTTT CSARTGASNQPQHF
NA TRBJ1-6 many TRBV7-3 TGTGCCAGCAGCTTAAACGAGAATTCACCCCTCCACTTT CASSLNENSPLHF
NA TRBJ2-7 NA TRBV28 TGTGCCAGTGTAACGGGACCCTACGAGCAGTACTTC CASVTGPYEQYF
TRBD1 TRBJ2-7 NA TRBV19 TGTGCCAGTAGCGGACAGGGCGGCCACGAGCAGTACTTC CASSGQGGHEQYF
NA TRBJ2-2 NA TRBV20-1 TGCAGTGCTCCGTCCACCAACACCGGGGAGCTGTTTTTT CSAPSTNTGELFF
TRBD1 TRBJ2-5 NA TRBV10-2 TGCGCCAGCAGTGAGTCCAGACAGGGTCAAGAGACCCAGTACTTC CASSESRQGQETQYF
TRBD1 TRBJ2-7 NA TRBV6-1 TGTGCCAGCAGTGAATCATTGGGGACAGTGACGCACTACGAGCAGTACTTC CASSESLGTVTHYEQYF
NA TRBJ2-3 many TRBV28 TGTGCCAGCAGTGTCGGGGGTAGCACAGATACGCAGTATTTT CASSVGGSTDTQYF
TRBD1 TRBJ1-2 NA TRBV12-3/TRBV12-4 TGTGCCAGCAGTGCGGACAGGGGTAACTATGGCTACACCTTC CASSADRGNYGYTF
NA TRBJ1-4 NA TRBV2 TGTGCCAGCATGACGGAGACAACTAATGAAAAACTGTTTTTT CASMTETTNEKLFF
TRBD1 TRBJ2-1 NA TRBV6-1 TGTGCCAGCAATCAGGGACAGGGGCGGAATGAGCAGTTCTTC CASNQGQGRNEQFF
TRBD1 TRBJ2-2 few TRBV14 TGTGCCAGCAGCAACCGACAGGGGGCCGGGGAGCTGTTTTTT CASSNRQGAGELFF
TRBD2 TRBJ2-7 few TRBV20-1 TGCAGTGCTAGTACGGGGGGGTTCTACGAGCAGTACTTC CSASTGGFYEQYF
NA TRBJ1-2 many TRBV20-1 TGCAGTGCTAGAAACCCAATGGGCGGGGTGGACTATGGCTACACCTTC CSARNPMGGVDYGYTF
NA TRBJ2-2 NA TRBV12-3/TRBV12-4 TGTGCCAGCAGTAGGGAGGCCGGGGAGCTGTTTTTT CASSREAGELFF
TRBD1 TRBJ1-6 many TRBV12-3/TRBV12-4 TGTGCCAGCAGTTTAGGGACAGGGATCTCACCCCTCCACTTT CASSLGTGISPLHF
NA TRBJ2-7 NA TRBV5-6 TGTGCCAGGAGCCCCGGAAGCCTCTGCGAGCAGTACTTC CARSPGSLCEQYF
TRBD2 TRBJ2-5 NA TRBV7-9 TGTGCCAGCAGCAAACCTCGGGGGGGCCTTGAGACCCAGTACTTC CASSKPRGGLETQYF
NA TRBJ1-2 NA TRBV29-1 TGCAGCCCCCGGGGAATTGGGCAGGCTGCTAACTATGGCTACACCTTC CSPRGIGQAANYGYTF
NA TRBJ1-1 many TRBV20-1 TGCAGTGCTAGAGGGGCAGGGACGAACACTGAAGCTTTCTTT CSARGAGTNTEAFF
TRBD1 TRBJ1-5 few TRBV20-1 TGCAGTGCCAACACAGGGGGCGATCACAATCAGCCCCAGCATTTT CSANTGGDHNQPQHF
NA TRBJ2-7 many TRBV20-1 TGCAGTGCTAGAGAGCTCCACGAGCAGTACTTC CSARELHEQYF
TRBD2 TRBJ2-3 NA TRBV7-2 TGTGCCAGCAGCTTAGAGCGGGGGGGACTATATACGCAGTATTTT CASSLERGGLYTQYF
TRBD2 TRBJ2-3 few TRBV6-1 TGTGCCAGCAAGACTAGCTTAATACATACGCAGTATTTT CASKTSLIHTQYF
NA TRBJ2-5 few TRBV20-1 TGCAGTGCCCGACTACTAGCTGGGGAGACCCAGTACTTC CSARLLAGETQYF
NA TRBJ2-2 NA TRBV6-5 TGTGCCAGCAGTTTGGCTCAGGGTTTGACCGGGGAGCTGTTTTTT CASSLAQGLTGELFF
NA TRBJ2-5 NA TRBV12-3/TRBV12-4 TGTGCCAGCAGTTTTGTAGCTGGAGGGACCCAGTACTTC CASSFVAGGTQYF
TRBD1 TRBJ2-7 NA TRBV12-3/TRBV12-4 TGTGCCAGCACCCTAGGAGGGACAGGAGGACACGAGCAGTACTTC CASTLGGTGGHEQYF
NA TRBJ2-7 many TRBV5-4 TGTGCCAGCAGCTTGGTACAGGGCTCCGAGCAGTACTTC CASSLVQGSEQYF
NA TRBJ2-5 NA TRBV29-1 TGCAGCGCCTTTAGGGGGGGCGACCAAGAGACCCAGTACTTC CSAFRGGDQETQYF
NA TRBJ2-1 NA TRBV2 TGTGCCAGCAGTACCACCGGTCGTCAACCCCCTAAGGAGCAGTTCTTC CASSTTGRQPPKEQFF
NA TRBJ2-7 many TRBV20-1 TGCAGTGCTAGAGCCCCCGGGACAACTGAAATCTACGAGCAGTACTTC CSARAPGTTEIYEQYF
NA TRBJ2-5 few TRBV29-1 TGCAGCGTTTGGTGGGGCACACAACCCGAGACCCAGTACTTC CSVWWGTQPETQYF